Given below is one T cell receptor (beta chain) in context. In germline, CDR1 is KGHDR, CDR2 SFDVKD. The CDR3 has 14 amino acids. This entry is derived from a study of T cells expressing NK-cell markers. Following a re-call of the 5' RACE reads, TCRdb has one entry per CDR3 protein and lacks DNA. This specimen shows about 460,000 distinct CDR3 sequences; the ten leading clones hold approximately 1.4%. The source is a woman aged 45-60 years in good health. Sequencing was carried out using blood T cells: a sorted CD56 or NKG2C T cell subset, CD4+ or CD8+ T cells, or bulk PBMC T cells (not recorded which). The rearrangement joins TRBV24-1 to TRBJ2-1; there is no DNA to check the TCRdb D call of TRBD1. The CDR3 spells CATSDLGREGEQFF.